Included here is one T cell receptor beta chain sequence, with context. The antigen is not known. Genomic DNA constituted the template upon which TCR beta VDJ and CDR3 profiling was performed. Via MiXCR, TCRdb re-called the reads, giving one row per CDR3 protein. This table has 400,000 to 450,000 distinct CDR3 sequences, 65% to 80% appearing once. With 6 bases removed from V and 13 bases from J, the gap between germline ends came to 19 bases. The CDR3 sequence is 13 residues long. Germline assignment: CDR1 DFQATT and CDR2 SNEGSKA (reference sequence). These data come from a study of CD8+CD57+ T cells in acquired aplastic anemia. In the study overall: Roughly 10.8 million reads were obtained on average for healthy donor CD4+ cells. The study's findings and limits: Patients and controls shared over 25 CD8+ CDR3 sequences, highly expressed in patients.

The clonotype comes from a human donor in good health, serving as a control. This chain connects TRBV20-1 to TRBJ1-6; a possible D gene is TRBD1 (6 bases). The sample was sorted CD4+, CD8+, or CD8+CD57+ T cells (not recorded which) from PBMCs. CDR3 sequence: CSADSEETQPLHF. The CDR3 region has the DNA TGCAGTGCGGACAGCGAAGAGACCCAGCCCCTCCACTTT.